These 4 T cell receptor beta chains originate from one sample sequenced in a study of T cells in Graves' hyperthyroidism and ophthalmopathy. The CDR3 regions of TCR beta were amplified from RNA transcripts. The TCR CDR3 first-round RT-PCR relied on the HTBI primer set. TCRdb reprocessed the multiplex PCR reads via MiXCR and lists one record per CDR3 protein. Here the sample spans 500,000 to 750,000 distinct CDR3 sequences, more than 45% being singletons. Sequencing was done on a sample of peripheral blood or thyroid tissue (not recorded which). These receptors originate from a woman aged 18-35 years with Graves' hyperthyroidism.

The chain recombines TRBV4-2 with TRBJ1-1; D might be TRBD1 (5 bases). V was pared by 0 bases and J by 5 bases, with 10 bases between. Per the germline V gene, CDR1 is LGHNA and CDR2 is YNFKEQ. The CDR3 spans 14 residues. The CDR3, as DNA: TGTGCCAGCAGCCAAGAGTGGGGCGCTACTGAAGCTTTCTTT. It codes for CASSQEWGATEAFF.

The chain has TRBV6-6 and TRBJ1-1, with 9 bases identical to TRBD1. V lost 0 bases to trimming and J lost 0 bases; unmatched junction nucleotides: 8. Germline loops: CDR1 MNHNY, CDR2 SVGAGI (reference sequence). The CDR3 contains 18 residues. The CDR3 reads CASSYSMDGTGLNTEAFF. The CDR3 DNA follows: TGTGCCAGCAGTTACTCGATGGACGGGACAGGGTTGAACACTGAAGCTTTCTTT.

The V gene is TRBV29-1, the J gene TRBJ1-3; D not certain. The CDR3 is 13 residues long. V shed 8 bases and J shed 2 bases, with 13 bases lying between them. The germline V gene has CDR1 SQVTM and CDR2 ANQGSEA. The CDR3 region is CSQDGLPGNTIYF. The CDR3 DNA follows: TGCAGCCAAGATGGGTTGCCTGGAAACACCATATATTTT. The full variable domain, completed using reference TRBV29-1 and TRBJ1-3, is SAVISQKPSRDICQRGTSLTIQCQVDSQVTMMFWYRQQPGQSLTLIATANQGSEATYESGFVIDKFPISRPNLTFSTLTVSNMSPEDSSIYLCSQDGLPGNTIYFGEGSWLTVV.

In the case of this clonotype: This may be a read error: a much more frequent sequence differs by one nucleotide. The chain carries TRBV19 and TRBJ2-7; tentatively, D is TRBD1 or TRBD2 (6 bases each). The CDR3 is made up of 14 amino acids. The germline CDR1 and CDR2 sequences are LNHDA and SQIVND (reference sequence). The CDR3: CASRAGQSSYKQYF. The DNA for the CDR3 is TGTGCCAGTAGGGCGGGACAAAGCTCCTACAAGCAGTACTTC.